This passage covers 5 T cell receptor beta chains from one sample sequenced in a study of shared clonotypes between healthy human individuals. TCRdb's copy holds only in-frame clones and misses some; the assay was immunoSEQ multiplex PCR. This table holds 600,000 to 750,000 clones, about two thirds found once. Sequenced sample: memory CD4+ T cells sorted from blood. Stated subset: CD45RA-negative fraction. The receptors stem from a woman under 40 in good health.

The rearrangement uses TRBV6-1 and TRBJ2-7; D might be TRBD1 or TRBD2, each matching 5 bases. Germline V gene data show CDR1 as MNHNS and CDR2 as SASEGT. Trimming removed 3 bases from V and 2 bases from J, with 14 bases in between. The CDR3 is 15 amino acids. CDR3 sequence reads: CASSDSGTDAYEQYF. The CDR3 DNA follows: TGTGCCAGCAGTGATTCCGGGACCGACGCCTACGAGCAGTACTTC.

This clone was seen once. The chain uses TRBV2 and TRBJ2-2, with 14 bases matching TRBD2. V lost 10 bases to trimming and J lost 5 bases; unmatched junction nucleotides: 3. This CDR3 is built from 14 residues. CDR1 is SNHLY and CDR2 is FYNNEI in the germline V gene. The DNA of the CDR3 is TGTGCCACCGGGACTAGCGGGAGTACCGGGGAGCTGTTTTTT. It encodes CATGTSGSTGELFF.

The chain links TRBV27 to TRBJ1-5; a weak D match, TRBD1 (5 bases). Germline V gene sequence: CDR1 MNHEY, CDR2 SMNVEV (reference sequence). V was shortened by 3 bases and J by 4 bases, with 13 bases between the two germline ends. The CDR3 runs 15 residues. The CDR3 nucleotides read TGTGCCAGCAGTTTCCAAGGGGAGCGTAATCAGCCCCAGCATTTT. It specifies CASSFQGERNQPQHF.

This chain connects TRBV28 to TRBJ2-3; no reliable D call. Per germline, CDR1 MDHEN and CDR2 SYDVKM. This CDR3 contains 13 residues. Trimming left V 6 bases short and J 5 bases short, with 12 bases between. The DNA of the CDR3 is TGTGCCAGCAGCCCGCGCCCCAGAGATACGCAGTATTTT. As protein: CASSPRPRDTQYF.

This clone was seen more than once but under ten times. A much bigger clone sits one base away, suggesting this may be a read error. Within the sample, other DNA sequences also encode this same CDR3. The gene calls are TRBV5-1 and TRBJ1-5; 11 bases line up with TRBD1. This CDR3 spans 14 amino acids. Germline CDR1 is SGHRS and CDR2 is YFSETQ. Trimming took 4 bases from V and 5 from J; bases not matched to a gene: 2. The CDR3 sequence is CASSLGQGDQPQHF. DNA for the CDR3: TGCGCCAGCAGCCTGGGACAGGGGGATCAGCCCCAGCATTTT.